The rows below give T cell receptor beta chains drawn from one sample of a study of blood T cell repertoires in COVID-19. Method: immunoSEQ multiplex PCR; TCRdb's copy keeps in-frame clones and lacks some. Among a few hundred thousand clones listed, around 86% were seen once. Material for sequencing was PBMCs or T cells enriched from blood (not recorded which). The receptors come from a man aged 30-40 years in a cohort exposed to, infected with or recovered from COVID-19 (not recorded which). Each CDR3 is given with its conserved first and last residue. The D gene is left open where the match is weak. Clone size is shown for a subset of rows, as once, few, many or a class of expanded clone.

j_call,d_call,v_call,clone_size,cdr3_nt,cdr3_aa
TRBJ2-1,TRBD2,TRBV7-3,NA,TGTGCCAGCAGCTCAACGACTAGCGACTACGATGAGCAGTTCTTC,CASSSTTSDYDEQFF
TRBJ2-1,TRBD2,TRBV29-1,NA,TGCAGCGCTCTAGTGGGAGGTAGCGGGAGAGGCAATGAGCAGTTCTTC,CSALVGGSGRGNEQFF
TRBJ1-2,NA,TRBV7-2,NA,TGTGCCAGCAGCTTAGCCCCGTGGAGGGACTATGGCTACACCTTC,CASSLAPWRDYGYTF
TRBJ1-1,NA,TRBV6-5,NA,TGTGCCAGCAGTTACTCGACTGCGAACACTGAAGCTTTCTTT,CASSYSTANTEAFF
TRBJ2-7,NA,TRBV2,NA,TGTGCCAGCAGTGAATTAATTTGGAGGGTTGAAGACGAGCAGTACTTC,CASSELIWRVEDEQYF
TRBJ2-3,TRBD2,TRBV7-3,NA,TGTGCCAGCAGCTCCCCTACTAGCGACCAAGGAAGCACAAATACGCAGTATTTT,CASSSPTSDQGSTNTQYF
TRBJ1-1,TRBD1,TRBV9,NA,TGTGCCAGCAGCGTAGCGGGACAGGGTGGTACTGAAGCTTTCTTT,CASSVAGQGGTEAFF
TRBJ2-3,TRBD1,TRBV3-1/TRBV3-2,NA,TGTGCCAGCAGCCCCGGACAGGGCACAGATACGCAGTATTTT,CASSPGQGTDTQYF
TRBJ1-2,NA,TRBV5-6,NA,TGTGCCAGCAGGGCGGGTCTTCTGGGCTTTTATGGCTACACCTTC,CASRAGLLGFYGYTF
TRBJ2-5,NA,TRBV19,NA,TGTGCCAGTAGTATAGCAGCGATGGAAGGAGAGACCCAGTACTTC,CASSIAAMEGETQYF
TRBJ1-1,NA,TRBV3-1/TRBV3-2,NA,TGTGCCAGCAGCCAAGACGGCAGGATGAACACTGAAGCTTTCTTT,CASSQDGRMNTEAFF
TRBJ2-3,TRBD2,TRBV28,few,TGTGCCAGCAGACCACCCCAAGAGACTAGCTTTACCACAGATACGCAGTATTTT,CASRPPQETSFTTDTQYF
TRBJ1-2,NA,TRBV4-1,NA,TGCGCCAGCAGCCAAGGTCAGGCTAACTATGGCTACACCTTC,CASSQGQANYGYTF
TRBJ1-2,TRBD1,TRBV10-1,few,TGCGCCAGCAGTCAGGACAGGGACTATGGCTACACCTTC,CASSQDRDYGYTF
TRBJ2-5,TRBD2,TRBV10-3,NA,TGTGCCATCAGTGAGGGTAGGCTAGCGGGGATGTCCCAAGAGACCCAGTACTTC,CAISEGRLAGMSQETQYF
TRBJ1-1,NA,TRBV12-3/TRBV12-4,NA,TGTGCCAGCAGACGAGAAGAAGCTTTCTTT,CASRREEAFF
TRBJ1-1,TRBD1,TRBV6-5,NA,TGTGCCAGCAGCCGGGACAGGTTAGAAGCTTTCTTT,CASSRDRLEAFF
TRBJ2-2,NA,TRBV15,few,TGTGCCACCAGCCCCCGACAAGGGACTGGGGAGCTGTTTTTT,CATSPRQGTGELFF
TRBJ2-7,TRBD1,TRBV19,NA,TGTGCCAGTAGAGAGGGGGCACGGAGCTCCTACGAGCAGTACTTC,CASREGARSSYEQYF
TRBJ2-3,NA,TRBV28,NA,TGTGCCAGCAGTTCTACATACACAGGGAAAGATACGCAGTATTTT,CASSSTYTGKDTQYF
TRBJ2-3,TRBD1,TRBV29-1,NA,TGCAGCGCCGTATTTACAGGGGGTATTGAGTATTTT,CSAVFTGGIEYF
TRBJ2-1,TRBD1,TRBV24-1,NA,TGTGCCACCAGTGTTTCAAGGGGGCAGGTATATGAGCAGTTCTTC,CATSVSRGQVYEQFF
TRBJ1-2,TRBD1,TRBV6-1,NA,TGTGCCAGCAGTGAACGTGACAGGGGTGGCTACACCTTC,CASSERDRGGYTF
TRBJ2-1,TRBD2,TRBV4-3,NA,TGCGCCAGCAGCCAGGAAGCGGGGGCAGTCGTGGATGAGCAGTTCTTC,CASSQEAGAVVDEQFF
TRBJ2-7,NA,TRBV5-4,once,TGTGCCAGCAGCTTGGGTGGGGGCGCCCACGAGCAGTACTTC,CASSLGGGAHEQYF
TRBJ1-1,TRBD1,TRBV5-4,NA,TGTGCCAGCAGCGTCCCGACAGGGTTAAACACTGAAGCTTTCTTT,CASSVPTGLNTEAFF
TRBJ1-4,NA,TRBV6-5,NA,TGTGCCAGCAGCAACATTGCAACTAATGAAAAACTGTTTTTT,CASSNIATNEKLFF
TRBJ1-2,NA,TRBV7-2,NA,TGTGCCAGCAGCTCGGACGGGAGATATGGCTACACCTTC,CASSSDGRYGYTF
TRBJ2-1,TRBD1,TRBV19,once,TGTGCCAGTAGTGGAAGGACAGGTAGCTCCTACAATGAGCAGTTCTTC,CASSGRTGSSYNEQFF
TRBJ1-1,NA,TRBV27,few,TGTGCCAGCAGTCCTAATGGCGGCAGGGCCACTGAAGCTTTCTTT,CASSPNGGRATEAFF
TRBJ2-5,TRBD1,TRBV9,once,TGTGCCAGCAGCGTTGGGACAGCGGAGACCCAGTACTTC,CASSVGTAETQYF
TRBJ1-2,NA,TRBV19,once,TGTGCCAGTAGACCAGAGGGTATTCGGGGCTACACCTTC,CASRPEGIRGYTF
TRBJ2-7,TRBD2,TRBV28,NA,TGTGCCAGCAGTTGGGGCCTAGCGGGCGATCCCTACGAGCAGTACTTC,CASSWGLAGDPYEQYF
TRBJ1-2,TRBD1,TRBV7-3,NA,TGTGCCAGCAGCTTACCCGGGACAGGGAGTAAAGGCTACACCTTC,CASSLPGTGSKGYTF
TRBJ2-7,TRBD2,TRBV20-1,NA,TGCAGTGCTAGTTGGCTAGCGGGGAAATACGAGCAGTACTTC,CSASWLAGKYEQYF
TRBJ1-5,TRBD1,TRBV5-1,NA,TGCGCCAGCAGCTTGAGTCAGGGGGAGCAGCCCCAGCATTTT,CASSLSQGEQPQHF
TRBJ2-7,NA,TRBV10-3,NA,TGTGCCATCAGTGAAGGAGGCGAGCAGTACTTC,CAISEGGEQYF
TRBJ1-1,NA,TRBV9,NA,TGTGCCAGCAGCCTGGGGGGGGGCACTGAAGCTTTCTTT,CASSLGGGTEAFF
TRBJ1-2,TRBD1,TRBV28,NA,TGTGCCAGCACCCTAGGTGGGACAGGGTATGGCTACACCTTC,CASTLGGTGYGYTF
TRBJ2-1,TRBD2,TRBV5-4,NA,TGTGCCAGCAGCTTGGGACTAGCGGGAGGGCCCCACAATGAGCAGTTCTTC,CASSLGLAGGPHNEQFF
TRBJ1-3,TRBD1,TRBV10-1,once,TGCGCCAGCAGTGAGTCCACCGGGACAGGGGCTGGAAACACCATATATTTT,CASSESTGTGAGNTIYF
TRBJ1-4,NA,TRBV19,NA,TGTGCCAGCCAGGGGCACAGGGCTAATGAAAAACTGTTTTTT,CASQGHRANEKLFF
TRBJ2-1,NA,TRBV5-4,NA,TGTGCCAGCAGCTTGGCCGGGACTCAAAATGAGCAGTTCTTC,CASSLAGTQNEQFF
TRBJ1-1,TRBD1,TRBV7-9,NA,TGTGCCAGCAGCCAAGGACAGGCACTGAACACTGAAGCTTTCTTT,CASSQGQALNTEAFF
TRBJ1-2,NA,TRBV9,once,TGTGCCAGCAGCACGCGGGACTCCGATTTCTATGGCTACACCTTC,CASSTRDSDFYGYTF
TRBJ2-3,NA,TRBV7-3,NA,TGTGCCAGCAGCTCCCAGACGGGAACAGATACGCAGTATTTT,CASSSQTGTDTQYF
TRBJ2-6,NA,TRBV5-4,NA,TGTGCCACCCACGCTGGCGCCAACGTCCTGACTTTC,CATHAGANVLTF
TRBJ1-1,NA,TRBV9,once,TGTGCCAGCAGCTCGGGGGGGAAAGGCACTGAAGCTTTCTTT,CASSSGGKGTEAFF
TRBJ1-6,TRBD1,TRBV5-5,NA,TGTGCCAGCAGTCCAAACAGGGGGTCCTATAATTCACCCCTCCACTTT,CASSPNRGSYNSPLHF